This TCR beta chain was observed in a study of T-cell memory formation after mild COVID-19. A single record per CDR3 protein comes from TCRdb applying MiXCR to the 5' RACE reads. The sample has 450,000 or so distinct CDR3 sequences; about 23% are singletons. Germline V gives CDR1 DFQATT, CDR2 SNEGSKA (reference sequence). V lost 0 bases to trimming and J lost 3 bases; unmatched junction nucleotides: 5. The CDR3 runs to 16 residues. Sequencing used PBMCs or a T cell subset sorted from them (not recorded which). The clonotype originates from an adult woman who had mild COVID-19 (a few samples of this study predate the infection). Cell type and time point are not known. This chain joins TRBV20-1 and TRBJ2-7; TRBD2 matches 13 bases. CDR3: CSARDPRTSGGYEQYF. The DNA of the CDR3 is TGCAGTGCTAGAGATCCGAGGACTAGCGGGGGCTACGAGCAGTACTTC.